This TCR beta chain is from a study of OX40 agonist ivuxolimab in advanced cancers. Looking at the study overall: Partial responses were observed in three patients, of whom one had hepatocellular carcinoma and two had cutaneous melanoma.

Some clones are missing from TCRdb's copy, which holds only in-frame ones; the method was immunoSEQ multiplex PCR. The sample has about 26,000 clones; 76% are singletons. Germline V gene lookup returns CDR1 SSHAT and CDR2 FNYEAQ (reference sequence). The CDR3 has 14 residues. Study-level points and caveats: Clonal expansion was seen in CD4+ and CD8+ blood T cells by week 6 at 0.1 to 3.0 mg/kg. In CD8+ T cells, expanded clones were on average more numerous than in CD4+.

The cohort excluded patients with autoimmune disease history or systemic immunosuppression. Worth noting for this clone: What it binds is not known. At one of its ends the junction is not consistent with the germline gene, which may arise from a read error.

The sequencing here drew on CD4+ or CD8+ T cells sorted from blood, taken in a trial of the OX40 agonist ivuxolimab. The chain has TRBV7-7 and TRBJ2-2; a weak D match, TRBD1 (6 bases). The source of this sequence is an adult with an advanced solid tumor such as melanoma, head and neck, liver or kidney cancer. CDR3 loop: CASKPSGDTGELFF. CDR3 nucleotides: TGTGCTAGCAAGCCATCAGGGGACACCGGGGAGCTGTTTTTT.